This paragraph reports one T cell receptor beta chain. Sequencing targeted TCR beta in T cells from blood (CD8+ and CD4+). This record comes from a study of CD8 T cells in Susac syndrome. Study background: Among the Susac syndrome patients who underwent sequencing, about 6 had clinically active disease, while 8 or 9 of them were in remission. At the time their blood was drawn, patients with Susac syndrome were either therapy-naive, on corticosteroids (with some of them also receiving intravenous immunoglobulin), or on intravenous immunoglobulin alone.

cDNA came from roughly 0.53 to 1 ug RNA primed by random hexamers. One entry per CDR3 protein, called by TCRdb with MiXCR from the immunoSEQ multiplex PCR reads. This table holds more than 85,000 distinct CDR3 sequences, roughly 94% found once. The sequencing sample was made of CD4+ T cells from PBMCs. The sequence derives from a human donor with Susac syndrome.

The CDR3 loop reads CASSYGGAVETQYF. In DNA, the CDR3 is TGTGCCAGCAGTTACGGGGGGGCCGTCGAGACCCAGTACTTC. The chain has TRBV6-5 and TRBJ2-5; TRBD2 might be the D (7 bases). CDR3 length equals 14 residues. CDR1 is MNHEY and CDR2 is SVGAGI in the germline V gene. The V end was cut by 2 bases, the J end by 5 bases, with 12 bases between.